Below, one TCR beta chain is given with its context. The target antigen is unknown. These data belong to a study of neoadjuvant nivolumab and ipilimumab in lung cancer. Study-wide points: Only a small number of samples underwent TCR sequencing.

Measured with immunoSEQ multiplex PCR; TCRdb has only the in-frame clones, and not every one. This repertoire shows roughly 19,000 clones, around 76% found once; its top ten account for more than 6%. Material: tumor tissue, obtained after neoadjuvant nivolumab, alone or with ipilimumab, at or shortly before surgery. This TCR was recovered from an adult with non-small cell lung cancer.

CDR3 bases: TGTGCCAGCTCACCATCGACAGGGGCGAACTATGGCTACACCTTC. Amino acid sequence: CASSPSTGANYGYTF. The chain carries TRBV18 and TRBJ1-2; TRBD1 aligns across 8 bases. The CDR3 runs 15 residues. Trimming took 2 bases from V and 2 from J; bases not matched to a gene: 4. Germline loops: CDR1 KGHSH, CDR2 LQKENI.